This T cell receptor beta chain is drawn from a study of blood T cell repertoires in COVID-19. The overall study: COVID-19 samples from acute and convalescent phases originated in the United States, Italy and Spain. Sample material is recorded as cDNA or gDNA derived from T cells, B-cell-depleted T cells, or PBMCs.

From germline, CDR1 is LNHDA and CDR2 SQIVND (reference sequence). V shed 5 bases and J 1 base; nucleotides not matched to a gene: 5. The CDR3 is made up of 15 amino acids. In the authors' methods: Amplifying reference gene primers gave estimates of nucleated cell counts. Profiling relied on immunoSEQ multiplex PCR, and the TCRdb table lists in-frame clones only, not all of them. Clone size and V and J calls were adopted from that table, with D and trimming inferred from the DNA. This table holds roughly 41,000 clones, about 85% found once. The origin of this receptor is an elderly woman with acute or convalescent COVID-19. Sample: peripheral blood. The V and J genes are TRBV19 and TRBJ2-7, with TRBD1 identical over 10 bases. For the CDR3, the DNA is TGTGCCAGTAGTTTCCGACAGGGGGCATCCTACGAGCAGTACTTC. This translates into CASSFRQGASYEQYF. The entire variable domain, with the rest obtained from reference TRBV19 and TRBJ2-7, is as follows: DGGITQSPKYLFRKEGQNVTLSCEQNLNHDAMYWYRQDPGQGLRLIYYSQIVNDFQKGDIAEGYSVSREKKESFPLTVTSAQKNPTAFYLCASSFRQGASYEQYFGPGTRLTVT.